This is a list of T cell receptor beta chains from one sample in a study of beta chain features in type 1 diabetes. Profiling relied on immunoSEQ multiplex PCR, and the TCRdb table lists in-frame clones only, not all of them. The sample lists about 150,000 clones; roughly 7.1% were seen once. The sample was central memory CD4+ T cells from blood. These receptors were taken from a woman in her forties with type 1 diabetes. CDR3s include the opening cysteine and the closing phenylalanine or tryptophan. D genes are given only for firm matches. The size entry is marked missing in some rows and otherwise reads once, few, many or a size class.

CDR3aa,CDR3nt,j_gene,d_gene,v_gene,abundance
CASSPGGSGNTIYF,TGTGCCAGCAGCCCCGGAGGCTCTGGAAACACCATATATTTT,TRBJ1-3,.,TRBV7-9,few
CASSSLQGRNTEAFF,TGTGCCAGCAGTTCCTTACAGGGGCGGAACACTGAAGCTTTCTTT,TRBJ1-1,TRBD1,TRBV27,.
CASSVPPVYYEQYF,TGTGCCAGCAGTGTTCCTCCGGTTTACTACGAGCAGTACTTC,TRBJ2-7,.,TRBV2,few
CASSLGGGSGYTF,TGTGCCAGCAGCTTAGGTGGGGGGAGTGGCTACACCTTC,TRBJ1-2,.,TRBV7-2,.
CASSRTGKGNQPQHF,TGTGCCAGCAGTAGGACGGGGAAGGGTAATCAGCCCCAGCATTTT,TRBJ1-5,.,TRBV2,few
CASSLPPGRNSPLHF,TGTGCCAGCAGTTTACCCCCCGGCAGGAATTCACCCCTCCACTTT,TRBJ1-6,.,TRBV28,.
CASSFGGSEETQYF,TGTGCCAGCAGCTTCGGCGGGTCGGAAGAGACCCAGTACTTC,TRBJ2-5,.,TRBV11-3,few
CASSPGQLGIQPQHF,TGTGCCAGCAGCCCGGGACAGCTTGGCATCCAGCCCCAGCATTTT,TRBJ1-5,TRBD1,TRBV7-3,few
CASSLAGGYSGANVLTF,TGTGCCAGCAGTTTGGCAGGGGGCTACTCTGGGGCCAACGTCCTGACTTTC,TRBJ2-6,TRBD1,TRBV27,.
CASSEDRFSPLHF,TGTGCCAGCAGTGAAGACAGGTTCTCACCCCTCCACTTT,TRBJ1-6,.,TRBV2,.
CASSLRSQGTGGYNEQFF,TGTGCCAGCAGCTTGAGAAGCCAAGGGACAGGGGGCTACAATGAGCAGTTCTTC,TRBJ2-1,TRBD1,TRBV11-1,many
CATAIQGEQDTQYF,TGCGCCACCGCGATACAGGGGGAACAAGATACGCAGTATTTT,TRBJ2-3,TRBD1,TRBV5-1,few
CASSLGGSGNTIYF,TGTGCCAGCAGTTTGGGAGGGTCGGGAAACACCATATATTTT,TRBJ1-3,.,TRBV27,few
CASSRPGGPSGDEQFF,TGCGCCAGCAGCCGCCCCGGGGGGCCCTCCGGCGATGAGCAGTTCTTC,TRBJ2-1,.,TRBV4-1,few
CASSSLEWSGGPQQFF,TGTGCCAGCAGCTCCCTCGAATGGAGCGGGGGACCTCAGCAGTTCTTC,TRBJ2-1,TRBD2,TRBV5-6,.
CASSPQQGVTEAFF,TGTGCCAGCAGTCCCCAGCAAGGGGTCACTGAAGCTTTCTTT,TRBJ1-1,.,TRBV6-5,few
CAWSVQGTGISAPLHF,TGTGCCTGGAGTGTACAAGGGACAGGGATTTCGGCACCCCTCCACTTT,TRBJ1-6,TRBD1,TRBV30,.
CASSLVSFRDTYEQYF,TGTGCCAGCAGCTTAGTATCATTTCGGGACACCTACGAGCAGTACTTC,TRBJ2-7,.,TRBV7-2,.
CASSSQGVGYTF,TGTGCCAGCAGCTCCCAGGGGGTTGGCTACACCTTC,TRBJ1-2,TRBD1,TRBV6-1,few
CASSMTGGGLGTDTQYF,TGTGCCAGTAGTATGACGGGAGGTGGATTGGGCACAGATACGCAGTATTTT,TRBJ2-3,TRBD2,TRBV19,.
CASSLDTGHGYTF,TGTGCCAGCAGCTTAGACACAGGGCATGGCTACACCTTC,TRBJ1-2,.,TRBV7-9,few
CASSLVRGNQPQHF,TGTGCCAGCAGCTTAGTTAGGGGTAATCAGCCCCAGCATTTT,TRBJ1-5,.,TRBV7-2,few
CASSQTGGVETQYF,TGTGCCAGCAGCCAGACAGGGGGCGTCGAGACCCAGTACTTC,TRBJ2-5,TRBD1,TRBV2,.
CASKTTANTGELFF,TGTGCCAGCAAAACGACAGCGAACACCGGGGAGCTGTTTTTT,TRBJ2-2,.,TRBV2,few
CASSRLEETQYF,TGCGCCAGCAGTCGGTTAGAAGAGACCCAGTACTTC,TRBJ2-5,.,TRBV5-1,.
CASTYGSNNEQFF,TGTGCCAGCACCTACGGGAGCAACAATGAGCAGTTCTTC,TRBJ2-1,.,TRBV7-2,.
CASSRGADTQYF,TGTGCCAGCAGCCGGGGAGCAGATACGCAGTATTTT,TRBJ2-3,.,TRBV7-9,.
CASSATSGRANEQFF,TGTGCCAGCAGCGCGACTAGCGGGAGGGCCAATGAGCAGTTCTTC,TRBJ2-1,TRBD2,TRBV25-1,.
CASSPGGGRRDEQFF,TGTGCCAGCAGCCCCGGAGGGGGCCGGCGGGATGAGCAGTTCTTC,TRBJ2-1,.,TRBV4-2,.
CASNKGAYEQYF,TGTGCCAGCAATAAGGGGGCCTACGAGCAGTACTTC,TRBJ2-7,.,TRBV2,few
CASSATTRGNEQFF,TGTGCCAGCAGTGCTACGACACGGGGCAATGAGCAGTTCTTC,TRBJ2-1,.,TRBV2,few
CATRAGGEETQYF,TGTGCCACAAGGGCAGGGGGAGAAGAGACCCAGTACTTC,TRBJ2-5,TRBD1,TRBV2,.
CASTSLGGRGTGELFF,TGTGCCAGCACTTCTCTTGGGGGCCGAGGCACCGGGGAGCTGTTTTTT,TRBJ2-2,.,TRBV25-1,few
CATSPRPTGPYEQYF,TGTGCCACCTCACCCCGGCCCACAGGTCCCTACGAGCAGTACTTC,TRBJ2-7,.,TRBV15,few
CASSFAALNQETQYF,TGTGCCAGCAGCTTTGCGGCACTGAACCAAGAGACCCAGTACTTC,TRBJ2-5,.,TRBV7-9,few
CATRTRGGGTEAFF,TGTGCCACCCGGACCCGAGGGGGTGGTACTGAAGCTTTCTTT,TRBJ1-1,.,TRBV2,.
CAWSVGQEETQYF,TGTGCCTGGAGTGTGGGGCAGGAAGAGACCCAGTACTTC,TRBJ2-5,.,TRBV30,.
CASSPGRQSHEQYF,TGTGCCAGCTCACCAGGTAGACAGTCCCACGAGCAGTACTTC,TRBJ2-7,.,TRBV18,few
CASSGEKGSPLHF,TGTGCCAGCAGTGGGGAGAAAGGGTCACCCCTCCACTTT,TRBJ1-6,.,TRBV2,.
CASSLGSVDTEAFF,TGTGCCAGCAGCTTAGGGTCTGTAGACACTGAAGCTTTCTTT,TRBJ1-1,.,TRBV7-9,.
CASSPQGTTNEKLFF,TGTGCCAGCAGCCCCCAGGGAACAACTAATGAAAAACTGTTTTTT,TRBJ1-4,.,TRBV9,.
CASSGTGRVNTDTQYF,TGTGCCAGCAGCGGTACTGGGCGGGTCAACACAGATACGCAGTATTTT,TRBJ2-3,.,TRBV5-6,few
CASSQDFEETQYF,TGTGCCAGCAGCCAAGACTTCGAAGAGACCCAGTACTTC,TRBJ2-5,.,TRBV4-2,.
CASSPPTGYGYTF,TGTGCCAGCTCACCCCCGACAGGCTATGGCTACACCTTC,TRBJ1-2,.,TRBV18,few
CASSSGQGHLYEQYF,TGTGCCAGCAGTTCTGGACAGGGCCATCTCTACGAGCAGTACTTC,TRBJ2-7,TRBD1,TRBV27,once
CASSERGGTEAFF,TGTGCCAGCAGTGAGCGGGGAGGCACTGAAGCTTTCTTT,TRBJ1-1,.,TRBV6-6,.
CASSVGQGNSYNEQFF,TGTGCCAGCAGCGTCGGACAGGGGAACTCCTACAATGAGCAGTTCTTC,TRBJ2-1,TRBD1,TRBV9,few
CASSYRVLSNTEAFF,TGTGCCAGCAGTTACCGGGTCCTATCCAACACTGAAGCTTTCTTT,TRBJ1-1,.,TRBV6-6,.
CASSLAGNEQFF,TGTGCCAGCAGCCTAGCGGGGAATGAGCAGTTCTTC,TRBJ2-1,TRBD2,TRBV27,few
CASSPGRGSHNEQFF,TGTGCCAGCAGCCCTGGCAGGGGAAGCCACAATGAGCAGTTCTTC,TRBJ2-1,.,TRBV11-3,.
CASSLLVESEFYF,TGTGCCAGCAGCTTACTGGTGGAGTCAGAATTTTATTTT,TRBJ1-3,.,TRBV7-9,few
CASSTERKSEAFF,TGTGCCAGCTCAACCGAGAGGAAGAGTGAAGCTTTCTTT,TRBJ1-1,.,TRBV18,few